The 14 T cell receptor beta chains reported below all come from one sample, sequenced in a study of cytomegalovirus exposure and HLA in healthy donors. The PCR ran on 60 Vbeta and 13 Jbeta primers. Produced via immunoSEQ multiplex PCR; TCRdb's table is partial and in-frame only. This table has around 160,000 clones, around 84% appearing once. Sequenced sample: PBMCs. These receptors all stem from a man aged 40-55 years in good health and CMV-seropositive.

The V and J genes are TRBV5-6 and TRBJ1-1; maybe TRBD1 (5 bases). CDR3 length: 15 amino acids. Germline CDR1 reads SGHDT; CDR2 reads YYEEEE. V gave up 3 bases and J gave up 4 bases, with 16 bases separating them. Here the CDR3 reads CASSSESGGGTEAFF. The CDR3 region has the DNA TGTGCCAGCAGCTCCGAGTCGGGGGGAGGCACTGAAGCTTTCTTT.

The chain uses TRBV7-3 and TRBJ1-1; 9 positions match TRBD1. CDR3 length: 15 amino acids. Germline CDR1 reads SGHTA; CDR2 reads FQGTGA. The trim removed 2 bases at V and 4 bases at J, leaving 5 bases unmatched. CDR3 DNA sequence: TGTGCCAGCAGCTTACTTCCGACAGGGGGCACTGAAGCTTTCTTT. Amino acids: CASSLLPTGGTEAFF.

The chain joins TRBV11-1 to TRBJ2-3; no reliable D call. V was trimmed by 1 base and J by 5 bases, leaving 7 bases between them. This CDR3 comprises 13 residues. Germline V lookup: CDR1 SGHAT, CDR2 FQDESV (reference sequence). CDR3 nucleotide sequence: TGTGCCAGCAGCTTAGGACAAAAAGATACGCAGTATTTT. It specifies CASSLGQKDTQYF. The entire variable domain, with the rest obtained from reference TRBV11-1 and TRBJ2-3, is as follows: EAEVAQSPRYKITEKSQAVAFWCDPISGHATLYWYRQILGQGPELLVQFQDESVVDDSQLPKDRFSAERLKGVDSTLKIQPAELGDSAMYLCASSLGQKDTQYFGPGTRLTVL.

The gene calls are TRBV5-4 and TRBJ2-7; D is perhaps TRBD1 (6 bases). Trimming removed 5 bases at V and 1 base at J, with 16 bases between. This CDR3 has 15 residues. Per the germline V gene, CDR1 is SGHNT and CDR2 is YYREEE (reference sequence). Written as DNA, the CDR3 is TGTGCCAGCAGTGGGGACAACGCCGCATCCTACGAGCAGTACTTC. Its protein is CASSGDNAASYEQYF.

In this sample, this clone turned up a few times. The rearrangement uses TRBV6-1 and TRBJ1-5; D is uncertain. The CDR3 runs 14 residues. Germline CDR1 reads MNHNS; CDR2 reads SASEGT. The ends were cut back, 11 bases at V and 5 bases at J, with 19 bases in the middle. The CDR3: CAALGTAGYQPQHF. CDR3 bases: TGTGCCGCGCTAGGCACAGCGGGATATCAGCCCCAGCATTTT.

This clone was seen more than once but under ten times. This sequence joins TRBV13 and TRBJ2-1, with 10 positions matching TRBD2. The germline gives CDR1 PRHDT, CDR2 FYEKMQ (reference sequence). Trimming cost V 0 bases and J 5 bases; bases outside gene matches: 16. The CDR3 has 20 amino acids. CDR3 sequence reads: CASSLGRKAFRTSGHNEQFF. CDR3 nucleotide sequence: TGTGCCAGCAGCTTAGGTCGTAAAGCCTTCAGGACTAGCGGCCACAATGAGCAGTTCTTC.

The chain is built from TRBV7-3 and TRBJ1-1; a possible D gene is TRBD1 (5 bases). CDR1 is SGHTA, CDR2 FQGTGA, per germline. V shed 1 base and J shed 5 bases, with 11 bases lying between them. The CDR3 has 14 residues. Here the CDR3 DNA reads TGTGCCAGCAGCTTAAGGGGGGGTAGGACTGAAGCTTTCTTT. As protein: CASSLRGGRTEAFF.

The gene calls are TRBV6-5 and TRBJ1-1; D unclear. CDR1 MNHEY and CDR2 SVGAGI come from the germline V gene. V was shortened by 6 bases and J by 1 base, with 9 bases between the two germline ends. This CDR3 is 13 amino acids long. Here the CDR3 reads CASSLTENTEAFF. The CDR3, as DNA: TGTGCCAGCAGCCTCACAGAGAACACTGAAGCTTTCTTT.

The chain recombines TRBV11-1 with TRBJ2-1; D is possibly TRBD2 (5 bases). V was clipped by 5 bases and J by 6 bases, with 11 bases between them. CDR1 and CDR2 (germline): SGHAT, FQDESV (reference sequence). The CDR3 consists of 13 residues. This CDR3 reads CASSPFRGNEQFF. The CDR3 DNA is TGTGCCAGCAGCCCGTTTCGGGGCAATGAGCAGTTCTTC. The full variable domain, completed using reference TRBV11-1 and TRBJ2-1, is EAEVAQSPRYKITEKSQAVAFWCDPISGHATLYWYRQILGQGPELLVQFQDESVVDDSQLPKDRFSAERLKGVDSTLKIQPAELGDSAMYLCASSPFRGNEQFFGPGTRLTVL.

Regarding this clone: The same CDR3 can be traced to other DNA sequences in this sample. V gene TRBV7-2 combines with J gene TRBJ2-7, with a tentative D call TRBD1 (5 bases). The germline gives CDR1 SGHTA, CDR2 FQGNSA. The CDR3 is made up of 12 amino acids. V was trimmed by 4 bases and J by 3 bases, leaving 7 bases between them. The chain's CDR3 is CASSSQGYEQYF. In nucleotides, the CDR3 is TGTGCCAGCAGCTCCCAGGGCTACGAGCAGTACTTC.

The chain recombines TRBV20-1 with TRBJ2-3; D call uncertain. Trimming took off 3 bases at V and 6 bases at J, with 7 bases between the two ends. This CDR3 comprises 11 residues. Germline V lookup: CDR1 DFQATT, CDR2 SNEGSKA (reference sequence). The CDR3 protein is CSASLEDTQYF. Here the CDR3 DNA reads TGCAGTGCTAGTCTGGAGGATACGCAGTATTTT.

V and J are TRBV15 and TRBJ2-1, with TRBD1 matching 8 bases. CDR3 length equals 15 residues. Germline V CDR1 and CDR2: LNHNV, YYDKDF (reference sequence). Trimming removed 5 bases from V and 4 bases from J; junction bases left unmatched: 7. CDR3 sequence reads: CATSAGTGDYNEQFF. DNA of the CDR3: TGTGCCACCAGCGCCGGGACAGGAGATTACAATGAGCAGTTCTTC.

The table lists this clone with a few counts. DNA of the CDR3: TGTGCCAGCAGCTTAGCCCACCCGGGACAGCCAAAACTGTTTTTT. Protein product: CASSLAHPGQPKLFF. The chain links TRBV11-2 to TRBJ1-4; 7 bases agree with TRBD1. Germline values: CDR1 SGHAT, CDR2 FQNNGV. The CDR3 sequence is 15 residues long. J gave up 10 bases and V 1 base, and 9 bases lay outside the gene matches.

This clone came up once. The V and J genes are TRBV9 and TRBJ1-2, with TRBD1 identical over 12 bases. CDR1 is SGDLS and CDR2 is YYNGEE in the germline V gene. The junction had 5 bases not matched to a gene; V was cut back by 0 bases and J by 8 bases. The length of the CDR3 is 15 residues. The CDR3 spells CASSVVGQGAQGYTF. The CDR3 coding sequence is TGTGCCAGCAGCGTAGTGGGACAGGGGGCGCAAGGCTACACCTTC.